Each of the 27 T cell receptor beta chains below was sequenced from the same sample in a study of blood T cell repertoires in COVID-19. Only in-frame clones appear in the TCRdb table, and some are missing; sequencing was by immunoSEQ multiplex PCR. The table has about 26,000 clones, 92% seen once; the top ten hold roughly 2.1%. Sequenced material: peripheral blood. The origin of the receptors is a human donor in a cohort sampled during active COVID-19.

This clone showed up just a few times. The chain recombines TRBV6-6 with TRBJ1-2; D remains unclear. CDR3 length: 16 residues. Germline CDR1 reads MNHNY; CDR2 reads SVGAGI (reference sequence). V dropped 3 bases and J dropped 4 bases, with 18 bases sitting between them. CDR3 nucleotide sequence: TGTGCCAGCAGTTATCCTTCGGTGCGGGAGGCCTATGGCTACACCTTC. This encodes CASSYPSVREAYGYTF.

The genes are TRBV19 and TRBJ1-4; the D gene is possibly TRBD1 (6 bases). V lost 4 bases to trimming and J lost 8 bases, with 23 bases between them. This CDR3 is 17 amino acids long. Germline assignment: CDR1 LNHDA and CDR2 SQIVND (reference sequence). CDR3 in amino acids: CASSTPGTPTPGEKLFF. In nucleotides, the CDR3 is TGTGCCAGTAGTACTCCCGGGACACCAACCCCGGGGGAAAAACTGTTTTTT.

The genes are TRBV7-2 and TRBJ2-7, with unresolved D. V was pared by 2 bases and J by 7 bases, with 9 bases between. From germline, CDR1 is SGHTA and CDR2 FQGNSA. The CDR3 consists of 12 residues. The CDR3 is CASSLIGNEQYF. In DNA form, the CDR3 reads TGTGCCAGCAGCTTAATCGGTAATGAGCAGTACTTC.

This clone has just a few counts. The CDR3 DNA reads as TGTGCCACCAGTCGGACAGGTAACAACGAGCAGTACTTC. Translated: CATSRTGNNEQYF. This rearrangement joins TRBV24-1 to TRBJ2-7; TRBD1 aligns across 7 bases. Germline-derived CDR1 and CDR2 are KGHDR and SFDVKD. V was clipped by 6 bases and J by 5 bases; unmatched bases: 6. The length of the CDR3 is 13 residues.

This clone was recorded once. V gene TRBV6-6 combines with J gene TRBJ2-4, with D possibly being TRBD2 (6 bases). This CDR3 has 16 amino acids. CDR1 is MNHNY and CDR2 is SVGAGI in the germline V gene (reference sequence). V was trimmed by 4 bases and J by 0 bases, leaving 13 bases between them. CDR3 protein: CASSSAISGAKNIQYF. The CDR3 DNA reads as TGTGCCAGCAGTTCCGCGATTAGCGGAGCCAAAAACATTCAGTACTTC.

The V gene is TRBV21-1, the J gene TRBJ2-3; TRBD2, the table's D call, was not compared with the DNA. TRBV21-1 is a known pseudogene. This CDR3 comprises 14 residues. DNA for the CDR3: TGTGCCAGCAGCAGAGGGCGGAGCGCAGATACGCAGTATTTT. This encodes CASSRGRSADTQYF.

The J gene is TRBJ2-7, the V gene TRBV11-3, with 9 bases fitting TRBD2. There are 16 residues in the CDR3. The germline V gene encodes CDR1 SGHNT and CDR2 YENEEA. V shed 5 bases, J shed 0 bases, and the junction held 8 bases outside the gene matches. The chain's CDR3 is CASSQGGLAYSYEQYF. CDR3 nucleotides: TGTGCCAGCAGCCAGGGCGGACTAGCGTACTCCTACGAGCAGTACTTC.

The gene calls are TRBV28 and TRBJ2-5; 10 bases are a match to TRBD2. The germline gives CDR1 MDHEN, CDR2 SYDVKM. The CDR3 is 16 residues long. Trimming removed 5 bases from V and 4 bases from J; junction bases left unmatched: 10. The CDR3 reads CASSTQTSGSRETQYF. The CDR3 nucleotides are TGTGCCAGCAGTACCCAGACTAGCGGGTCTAGAGAGACCCAGTACTTC. The entire variable domain, with the rest obtained from reference TRBV28 and TRBJ2-5, is as follows: DVKVTQSSRYLVKRTGEKVFLECVQDMDHENMFWYRQDPGLGLRLIYFSYDVKMKEKGDIPEGYSVSREKKERFSLILESASTNQTSMYLCASSTQTSGSRETQYFGPGTRLLVL.

The genes are TRBV7-2 and TRBJ2-7; TRBD1 matches at 9 bases. The V gene end was trimmed by 1 base and the J gene end by 5 bases; junction bases not matched to a gene: 9. From germline, CDR1 is SGHTA and CDR2 FQGNSA. This CDR3 is 16 amino acids long. CDR3 DNA sequence: TGTGCCAGCAGCTTAGTGCCGGGACAGGGTCCAGACGAGCAGTACTTC. Translating it yields CASSLVPGQGPDEQYF.

The chain joins TRBV25-1 to TRBJ2-5, with a weak D call TRBD1 (5 bases). Germline CDR1 reads MGHDK; CDR2 reads SYGVNS. V was trimmed by 1 base and J by 3 bases, leaving 6 bases between them. The CDR3 runs 13 residues. In DNA form, the CDR3 reads TGTGCCAGCAGTGAATGGGGCAAAGAGACCCAGTACTTC. It translates to CASSEWGKETQYF.

This chain uses TRBV28 with TRBJ1-2, with TRBD1 as a possible D gene (5 bases). The CDR3 runs 14 residues. Germline assignment: CDR1 MDHEN and CDR2 SYDVKM. V shed 4 bases and J shed 3 bases, with 12 bases lying between them. CDR3 amino acids: CASSSTTAYYGYTF. The CDR3 region has the DNA TGTGCCAGCAGTTCTACGACAGCTTACTATGGCTACACCTTC.

The chain employs TRBV6-2 or TRBV6-3 and TRBJ1-5; the match to TRBD1 covers 7 bases. J was trimmed by 4 bases and V by 2 bases; bases with no gene match: 2. The CDR3 has 14 residues. The V gene's germline CDR1 is MNHEY and CDR2 SVGEGT. CDR3 sequence reads: CASSYIQGNQPQHF. The CDR3 DNA reads as TGTGCCAGCAGTTACATACAGGGGAATCAGCCCCAGCATTTT.

The V and J genes are TRBV7-2 and TRBJ1-3; the match to TRBD1 covers 10 bases. This CDR3 contains 19 residues. Germline V CDR1 and CDR2: SGHTA, FQGNSA. V shed 2 bases, J shed 0 bases, and the junction held 10 bases outside the gene matches. The CDR3 nucleotides are TGTGCCAGCAGCTTACCCCGGGACAGGGGACCGCACTCTGGAAACACCATATATTTT. Translating it yields CASSLPRDRGPHSGNTIYF.

The rearrangement joins TRBV5-4 to TRBJ2-7, with D unclear. The ends were cut back, 0 bases at V and 4 bases at J, with 5 bases in the middle. The germline V gene has CDR1 SGHNT and CDR2 YYREEE (reference sequence). The CDR3 consists of 12 residues. CDR3 residues: CASSLEAYEQYF. The CDR3, as DNA: TGTGCCAGCAGCTTGGAAGCGTACGAGCAGTACTTC. Filled out from reference TRBV5-4 and TRBJ2-7, the complete variable domain reads ETGVTQSPTHLIKTRGQQVTLRCSSQSGHNTVSWYQQALGQGPQFIFQYYREEENGRGNFPPRFSGLQFPNYSSELNVNALELDDSALYLCASSLEAYEQYFGPGTRLTVT.

This clone was seen a single time. The CDR3 here is CASSRAGTNDYYYEQYF. DNA of the CDR3: TGTGCCAGCAGCAGAGCCGGGACTAACGATTACTACTACGAGCAGTACTTC. The chain couples TRBV5-4 to TRBJ2-7; 7 bases agree with TRBD2. The CDR3 spans 17 residues. V gave up 4 bases and J gave up 3 bases; unmatched junction bases: 16. CDR1 is SGHNT, CDR2 YYREEE, per germline (reference sequence).

The J gene is TRBJ2-5, the V gene TRBV5-4; possibly TRBD1 for D (5 bases). This CDR3 contains 16 residues. The germline V gene has CDR1 SGHNT and CDR2 YYREEE (reference sequence). Deletions cut 5 bases from V and 0 bases from J, with 17 bases between. The CDR3 sequence is CASSQRQSWYQETQYF. The CDR3, as DNA: TGTGCCAGCAGTCAGCGACAGAGTTGGTACCAAGAGACCCAGTACTTC.

The gene calls are TRBV5-1 and TRBJ2-1, with TRBD2 matching 10 bases. Germline V gene data show CDR1 as SGHRS and CDR2 as YFSETQ. The CDR3 runs to 17 residues. Trimming at V came to 0 bases and at J to 1 base, leaving 4 bases not matched to a gene. The CDR3 protein is CASSLVSSGSSYNEQFF. The CDR3 coding sequence is TGCGCCAGCAGCTTGGTTTCTAGCGGGAGTTCCTACAATGAGCAGTTCTTC.

This chain connects TRBV29-1 to TRBJ2-2, with 10 bases lining up with TRBD1. The germline CDR1 and CDR2 sequences are SQVTM and ANQGSEA. V lost 6 bases and J lost 7; bases outside the gene matches: 8. The CDR3 has 14 amino acids. The CDR3 sequence is CSVRGQGWSGELFF. CDR3 DNA sequence: TGCAGCGTGAGGGGACAGGGGTGGAGCGGGGAGCTGTTTTTT.

The chain couples TRBV25-1 to TRBJ1-2; D gene ambiguous. The V gene lost 3 bases and the J gene lost 2 bases, with 13 bases spanning the gap. Germline CDR1 MGHDK, CDR2 SYGVNS. The CDR3 is made up of 15 amino acids. This CDR3 is CASSDFGQANYGYTF. CDR3 sequence (DNA): TGTGCCAGCAGTGATTTTGGGCAGGCGAACTATGGCTACACCTTC.

This clone was seen a single time. The chain couples TRBV7-9 to TRBJ2-3, with TRBD1 as a possible D gene (5 bases). Germline V gene data show CDR1 as SEHNR and CDR2 as FQNEAQ (reference sequence). Between the trimmed V and J ends, which lost 3 bases and 3 bases, there was a span of 13 bases. This CDR3 is 15 amino acids long. The CDR3, as DNA: TGTGCCAGCAGCTTCCCCAGGGTGGGAACAGATACGCAGTATTTT. Translated, it gives CASSFPRVGTDTQYF.

As regards this clone: Germline and junction disagree at one end, which may indicate a read error. V and J are TRBV7-8 and TRBJ2-1, with 7 bases fitting TRBD2. This CDR3 contains 13 residues. Germline V lookup: CDR1 SGHVS, CDR2 FQNEAQ. CDR3 in amino acids: CASSLVQGRELFF. The CDR3 DNA reads TGTGCCAGCAGCTTAGTACAAGGGCGGGAGCTGTTCTTC.

The rearrangement uses TRBV6-5 and TRBJ2-3; D not resolved. The CDR3 loop spans 14 amino acids. The germline V and J ends were trimmed by 7 bases and 0 bases, with 11 bases remaining between them. The germline V gene encodes CDR1 MNHEY and CDR2 SVGAGI. The CDR3 is CASTPLSSTDTQYF. The CDR3 nucleotides are TGTGCCAGCACCCCCCTGTCTAGCACAGATACGCAGTATTTT.

The J gene is TRBJ1-3, the V gene TRBV28, with unresolved D. Trimming left V 1 base short and J 4 bases short, with 20 bases between. The germline CDR1 and CDR2 sequences are MDHEN and SYDVKM. This CDR3 contains 18 residues. In nucleotides, the CDR3 is TGTGCCAGCAGTTTATTCTTACAAGGCCTAGGAAGAGGAAACACCATATATTTT. It specifies CASSLFLQGLGRGNTIYF.

The V and J genes are TRBV24-1 and TRBJ2-3; 8 bases map to TRBD2. This CDR3 region has 16 residues. Germline CDR1 reads KGHDR; CDR2 reads SFDVKD. J was trimmed by 5 bases and V by 5 bases; bases with no gene match: 11. The CDR3: CATSGPLAGRVDTQYF. For the CDR3, the DNA is TGTGCCACCAGTGGGCCCCTAGCGGGTCGGGTAGATACGCAGTATTTT.

The genes are TRBV6-5 and TRBJ1-1, with D tentatively TRBD1 (6 bases). This CDR3 has 15 amino acids. Germline loops: CDR1 MNHEY, CDR2 SVGAGI. V was clipped by 6 bases and J by 3 bases, with 17 bases between them. Here the CDR3 DNA reads TGTGCCAGCAGCTCGGGGGGGCGCCAAGACACTGAAGCTTTCTTT. It specifies CASSSGGRQDTEAFF.

The genes are TRBV9 and TRBJ2-7, with D tentatively TRBD1 (7 bases). Germline CDR1 reads SGDLS; CDR2 reads YYNGEE. Trimming pared 3 bases from V and 6 bases from J, leaving 16 bases between. This CDR3 spans 14 amino acids. In nucleotides, the CDR3 is TGTGCCAGCAGCGGACCCCCCCAGGGGGGCGAGCAGTACTTC. Translating it yields CASSGPPQGGEQYF. Complete variable domain (other parts from reference TRBV9 and TRBJ2-7): DSGVTQTPKHLITATGQRVTLRCSPRSGDLSVYWYQQSLDQGLQFLIQYYNGEERAKGNILERFSAQQFPDLHSELNLSSLELGDSALYFCASSGPPQGGEQYFGPGTRLTVT.

The chain uses TRBV5-1 and TRBJ2-7, with D perhaps TRBD1 (6 bases). Trimming took off 0 bases at V and 3 bases at J, with 13 bases between the two ends. Germline loops: CDR1 SGHRS, CDR2 YFSETQ. The length of the CDR3 is 15 residues. The chain's CDR3 is CASSLGGGPGYEQYF. In DNA form, the CDR3 reads TGCGCCAGCAGCTTGGGAGGGGGACCCGGCTACGAGCAGTACTTC. The variable domain in full, completed from reference TRBV5-1 and TRBJ2-7, reads KAGVTQTPRYLIKTRGQQVTLSCSPISGHRSVSWYQQTPGQGLQFLFEYFSETQRNKGNFPGRFSGRQFSNSRSEMNVSTLELGDSALYLCASSLGGGPGYEQYFGPGTRLTVT.